This T cell receptor beta chain was sequenced during a study of preoperative IRX-2 immunotherapy in early breast cancer. TCRdb keeps only in-frame clones here, not all; method: immunoSEQ multiplex PCR. This table holds around 25,000 clones, more than 65% found once. Described treatment: preoperative locoregional IRX-2 cytokine immunotherapy. Samples came from a phase Ib trial of preoperative locoregional IRX-2 cytokine immunotherapy. Germline values: CDR1 MNHGY, CDR2 SAAAGT. V was clipped by 2 bases and J by 4 bases; unmatched bases: 2. The CDR3 covers 16 residues. The material was lymph node tissue, obtained before IRX-2 immunotherapy. This TCR derives from a human donor with breast cancer. The V call is TRBV6-8, the J call TRBJ1-6; 10 nucleotides agree with TRBD1. The CDR3 DNA is TGTGCCAGCAGTTACCGACAGGGGGCGTATAATTCACCCCTCCACTTT. Protein sequence: CASSYRQGAYNSPLHF.